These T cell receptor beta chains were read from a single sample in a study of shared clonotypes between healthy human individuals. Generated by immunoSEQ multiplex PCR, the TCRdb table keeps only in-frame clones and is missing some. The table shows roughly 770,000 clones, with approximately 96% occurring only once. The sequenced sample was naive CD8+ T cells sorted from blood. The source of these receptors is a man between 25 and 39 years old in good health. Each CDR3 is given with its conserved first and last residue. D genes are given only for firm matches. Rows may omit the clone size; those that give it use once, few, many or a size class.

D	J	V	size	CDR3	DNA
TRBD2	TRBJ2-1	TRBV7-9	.	CASSGLGASGRVGEQFF	TGTGCCAGCAGCGGGCTTGGGGCCAGCGGGAGGGTTGGTGAGCAGTTCTTC
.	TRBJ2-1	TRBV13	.	CASRPGLGYNEQFF	TGTGCCAGCAGGCCGGGCCTCGGCTACAATGAGCAGTTCTTC
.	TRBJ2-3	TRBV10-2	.	CASSGGPLDTQYF	TGCGCCAGCAGTGGGGGGCCCTTGGATACGCAGTATTTT
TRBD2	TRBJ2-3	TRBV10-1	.	CASSAGLAGGRTDTQYF	TGCGCCAGCAGTGCGGGACTAGCGGGAGGGCGCACAGATACGCAGTATTTT
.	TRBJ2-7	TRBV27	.	CASSLGRANYEQYF	TGTGCCAGCAGTTTAGGGCGGGCGAACTACGAGCAGTACTTC
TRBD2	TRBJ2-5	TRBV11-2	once	CASSLDQISGRARETQYF	TGTGCCAGCAGCTTAGATCAGATTAGCGGGAGGGCCAGAGAGACCCAGTACTTC
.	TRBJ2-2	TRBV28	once	CASSGPSENTGELFF	TGTGCCAGCAGCGGCCCTAGCGAGAACACCGGGGAGCTGTTTTTT
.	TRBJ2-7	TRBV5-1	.	CASSLGDPTNLYEQYF	TGCGCCAGCAGCTTGGGGGACCCAACGAACCTATACGAGCAGTACTTC
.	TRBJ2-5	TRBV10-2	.	CASSDYKETQYF	TGCGCCAGCAGCGACTACAAAGAGACCCAGTACTTC
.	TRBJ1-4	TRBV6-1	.	CASSEVRRRDEKLFF	TGTGCCAGCAGTGAAGTACGTCGTAGGGATGAAAAACTGTTTTTT
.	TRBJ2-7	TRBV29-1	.	CSVVNGSYSYEQYF	TGCAGCGTTGTAAACGGGTCATACTCCTACGAGCAGTACTTC
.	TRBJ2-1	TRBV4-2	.	CASSQVGLGLTSDDEQFF	TGTGCCAGCAGCCAAGTGGGGCTCGGTTTAACTAGTGATGATGAGCAGTTCTTC
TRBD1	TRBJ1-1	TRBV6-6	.	CASSYPLTGTNTEAFF	TGTGCCAGCAGCTACCCCTTGACAGGGACGAACACTGAAGCTTTCTTT
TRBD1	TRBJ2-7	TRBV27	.	CASSLKGQGYPYEQYF	TGTGCCAGCAGTTTAAAAGGACAGGGGTACCCCTACGAGCAGTACTTC
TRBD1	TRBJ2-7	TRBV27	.	CASSLDREAAYEQYF	TGTGCCAGCAGTTTGGACAGGGAGGCGGCCTACGAGCAGTACTTC